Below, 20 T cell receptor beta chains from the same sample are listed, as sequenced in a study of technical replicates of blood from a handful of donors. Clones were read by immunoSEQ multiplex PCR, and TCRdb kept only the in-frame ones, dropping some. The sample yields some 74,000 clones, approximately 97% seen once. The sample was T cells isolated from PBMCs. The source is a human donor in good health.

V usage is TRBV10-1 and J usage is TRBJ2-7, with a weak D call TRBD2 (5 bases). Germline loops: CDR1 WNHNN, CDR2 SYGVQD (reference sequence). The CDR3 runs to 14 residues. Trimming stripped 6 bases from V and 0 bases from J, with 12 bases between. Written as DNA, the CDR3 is TGCGCCAGCAGCCCCGGGATCCTCTCCTACGAGCAGTACTTC. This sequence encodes CASSPGILSYEQYF.

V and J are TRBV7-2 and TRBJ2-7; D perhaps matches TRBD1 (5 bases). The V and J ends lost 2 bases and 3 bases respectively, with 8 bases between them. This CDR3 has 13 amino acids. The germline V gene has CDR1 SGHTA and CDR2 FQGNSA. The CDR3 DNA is TGTGCCAGCAGCTTACAGGGTAACTACGAGCAGTACTTC. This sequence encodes CASSLQGNYEQYF.

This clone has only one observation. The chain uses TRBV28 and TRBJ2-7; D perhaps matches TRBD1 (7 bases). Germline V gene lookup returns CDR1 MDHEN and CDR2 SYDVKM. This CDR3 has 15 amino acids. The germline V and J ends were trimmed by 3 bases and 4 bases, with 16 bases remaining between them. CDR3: CASSFPGDSRYEQYF. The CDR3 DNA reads TGTGCCAGCAGTTTTCCGGGGGACAGCCGATACGAGCAGTACTTC.

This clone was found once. The CDR3 loop is CAIRNSSGRAKHEQYF. The DNA of the CDR3 is TGTGCCATCAGAAATTCTAGCGGGAGGGCCAAGCACGAGCAGTACTTC. J is TRBJ2-7 and V is TRBV10-3; 12 nucleotides match TRBD2. With V trimmed by 6 bases and J by 5 bases, 11 bases remained unmatched. The CDR3 is 16 amino acids. Germline assignment: CDR1 ENHRY and CDR2 SYGVKD.

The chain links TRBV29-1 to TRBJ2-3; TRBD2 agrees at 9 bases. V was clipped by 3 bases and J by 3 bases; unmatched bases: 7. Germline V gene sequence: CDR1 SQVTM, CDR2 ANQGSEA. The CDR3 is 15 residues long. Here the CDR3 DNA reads TGCAGCGTTGAGGGGCTAGCGGGACTGACAGATACGCAGTATTTT. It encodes CSVEGLAGLTDTQYF.

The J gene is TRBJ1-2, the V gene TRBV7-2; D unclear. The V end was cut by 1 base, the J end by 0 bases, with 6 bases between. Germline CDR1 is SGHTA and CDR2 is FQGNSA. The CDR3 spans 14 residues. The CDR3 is CASSLDDTNYGYTF. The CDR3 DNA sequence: TGTGCCAGCAGCTTAGACGACACTAACTATGGCTACACCTTC.

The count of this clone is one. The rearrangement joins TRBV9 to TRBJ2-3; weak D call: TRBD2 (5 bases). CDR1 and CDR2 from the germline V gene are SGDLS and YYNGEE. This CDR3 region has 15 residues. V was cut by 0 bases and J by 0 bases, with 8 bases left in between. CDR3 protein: CASSVVSGSTDTQYF. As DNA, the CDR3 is TGTGCCAGCAGCGTAGTGAGCGGAAGCACAGATACGCAGTATTTT.

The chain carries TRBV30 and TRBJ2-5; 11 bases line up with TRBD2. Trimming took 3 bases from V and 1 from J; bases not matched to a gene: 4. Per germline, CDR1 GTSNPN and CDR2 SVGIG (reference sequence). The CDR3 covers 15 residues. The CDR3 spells CAWRRLAGLQETQYF. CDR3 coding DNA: TGTGCCTGGAGAAGACTAGCGGGACTCCAAGAGACCCAGTACTTC.

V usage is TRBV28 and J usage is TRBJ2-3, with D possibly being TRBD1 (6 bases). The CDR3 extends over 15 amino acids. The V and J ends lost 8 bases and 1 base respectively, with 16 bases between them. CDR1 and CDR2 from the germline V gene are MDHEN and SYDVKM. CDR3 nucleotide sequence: TGTGCCAGCGGGCCCCGACACAGGGGCACAGATACGCAGTATTTT. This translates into CASGPRHRGTDTQYF. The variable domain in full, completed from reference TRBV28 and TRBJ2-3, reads DVKVTQSSRYLVKRTGEKVFLECVQDMDHENMFWYRQDPGLGLRLIYFSYDVKMKEKGDIPEGYSVSREKKERFSLILESASTNQTSMYLCASGPRHRGTDTQYFGPGTRLTVL.

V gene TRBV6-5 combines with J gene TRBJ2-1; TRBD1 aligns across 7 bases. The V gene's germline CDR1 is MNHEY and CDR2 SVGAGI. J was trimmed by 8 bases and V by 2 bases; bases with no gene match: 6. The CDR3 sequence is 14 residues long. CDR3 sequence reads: CASSYPGGGDEQFF. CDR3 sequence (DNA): TGTGCCAGCAGTTACCCAGGGGGTGGCGATGAGCAGTTCTTC.

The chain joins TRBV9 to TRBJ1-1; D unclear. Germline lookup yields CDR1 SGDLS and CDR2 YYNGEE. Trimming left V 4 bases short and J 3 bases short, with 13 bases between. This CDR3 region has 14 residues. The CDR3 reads CASSPITDHTEAFF. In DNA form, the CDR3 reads TGTGCCAGCAGCCCAATAACTGATCACACTGAAGCTTTCTTT. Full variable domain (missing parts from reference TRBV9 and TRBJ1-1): DSGVTQTPKHLITATGQRVTLRCSPRSGDLSVYWYQQSLDQGLQFLIQYYNGEERAKGNILERFSAQQFPDLHSELNLSSLELGDSALYFCASSPITDHTEAFFGQGTRLTVV.

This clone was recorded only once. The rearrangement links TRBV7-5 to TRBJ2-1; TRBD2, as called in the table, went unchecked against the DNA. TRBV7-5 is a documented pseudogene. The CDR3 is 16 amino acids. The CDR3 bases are TGTGTCAGAAGCCCAATTAGCGAGAGCTCCTACAATGAGCAGTTCTTC. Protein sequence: CVRSPISESSYNEQFF.

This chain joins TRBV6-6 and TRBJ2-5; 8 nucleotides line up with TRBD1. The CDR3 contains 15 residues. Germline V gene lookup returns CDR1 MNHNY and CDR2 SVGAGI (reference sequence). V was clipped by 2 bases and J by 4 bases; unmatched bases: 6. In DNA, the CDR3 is TGTGCCAGCAGTTACAGCCAGGGGGCTCTAGAGACCCAGTACTTC. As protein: CASSYSQGALETQYF.

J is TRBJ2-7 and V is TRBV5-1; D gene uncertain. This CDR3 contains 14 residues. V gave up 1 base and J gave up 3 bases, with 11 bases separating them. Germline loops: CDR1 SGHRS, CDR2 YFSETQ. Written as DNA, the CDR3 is TGCGCCAGCAGCTTGCGCCAGACGGGCTACGAGCAGTACTTC. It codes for CASSLRQTGYEQYF.

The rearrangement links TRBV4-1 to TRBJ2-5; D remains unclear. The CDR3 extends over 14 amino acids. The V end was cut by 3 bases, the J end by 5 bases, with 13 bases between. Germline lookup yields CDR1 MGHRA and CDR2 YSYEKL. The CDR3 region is CASSQSPNLETQYF. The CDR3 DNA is TGCGCCAGCAGCCAGAGTCCTAACCTTGAGACCCAGTACTTC.

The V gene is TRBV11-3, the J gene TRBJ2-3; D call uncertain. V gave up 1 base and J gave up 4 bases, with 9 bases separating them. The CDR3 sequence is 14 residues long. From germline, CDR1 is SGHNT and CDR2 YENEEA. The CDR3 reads CASSLGPGSDTQYF. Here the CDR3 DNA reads TGTGCCAGCAGCTTAGGCCCCGGGTCAGATACGCAGTATTTT.

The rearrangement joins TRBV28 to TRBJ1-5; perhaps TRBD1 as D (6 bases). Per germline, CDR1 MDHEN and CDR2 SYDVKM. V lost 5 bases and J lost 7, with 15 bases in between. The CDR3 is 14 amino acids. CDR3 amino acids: CASSTPGVAQPQHF. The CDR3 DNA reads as TGTGCCAGCAGTACACCAGGGGTAGCACAGCCCCAGCATTTT.

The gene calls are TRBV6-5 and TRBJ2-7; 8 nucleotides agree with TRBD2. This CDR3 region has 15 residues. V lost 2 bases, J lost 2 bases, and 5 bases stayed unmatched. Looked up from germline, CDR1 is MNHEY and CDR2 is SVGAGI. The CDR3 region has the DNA TGTGCCAGCAGTTACGGGTTTAGCGGGACCTACGAGCAGTACTTC. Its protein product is CASSYGFSGTYEQYF.

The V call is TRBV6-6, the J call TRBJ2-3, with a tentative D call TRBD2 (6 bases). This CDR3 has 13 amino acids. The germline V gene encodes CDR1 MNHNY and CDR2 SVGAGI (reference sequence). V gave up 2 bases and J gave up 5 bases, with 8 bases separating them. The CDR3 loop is CASSYGRGDTQYF. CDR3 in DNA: TGTGCCAGCAGTTACGGGCGGGGAGATACGCAGTATTTT.

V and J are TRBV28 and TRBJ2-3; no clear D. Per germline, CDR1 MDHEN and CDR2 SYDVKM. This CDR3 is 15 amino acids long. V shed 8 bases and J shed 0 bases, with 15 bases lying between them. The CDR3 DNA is TGTGCCAGCCCCCCTCCTGTGTCTAGCACAGATACGCAGTATTTT. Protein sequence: CASPPPVSSTDTQYF.